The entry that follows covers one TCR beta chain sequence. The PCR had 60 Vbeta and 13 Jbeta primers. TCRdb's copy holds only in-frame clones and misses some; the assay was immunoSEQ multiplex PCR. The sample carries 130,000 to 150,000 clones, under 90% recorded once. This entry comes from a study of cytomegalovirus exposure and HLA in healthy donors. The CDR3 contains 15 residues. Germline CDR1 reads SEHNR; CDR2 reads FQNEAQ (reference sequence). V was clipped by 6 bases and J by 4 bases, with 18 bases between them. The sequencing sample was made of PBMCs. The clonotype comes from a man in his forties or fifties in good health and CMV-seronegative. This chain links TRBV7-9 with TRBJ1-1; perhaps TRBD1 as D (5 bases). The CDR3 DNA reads TGTGCCAGCAGATTGACCAGGGTAGTGGGCACTGAAGCTTTCTTT. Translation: CASRLTRVVGTEAFF.